The T cell receptor (beta chain) described here comes from a study of T cell repertoires in cytomegalovirus infection. Overall study context: Evidence of both CMV infection and a matching HLA type came from public TCR beta signatures.

The CDR3 loop spans 14 amino acids. CDR1 and CDR2 (germline): MDHEN, SYDVKM. V was trimmed by 3 bases and J by 3 bases, leaving 12 bases between them. Using its own MiXCR run on the reads, TCRdb lists one record per CDR3 protein. The sample has 250,000 to 300,000 distinct CDR3 sequences, 12% to 15% seen once. This clonotype has just a few counts. The receptor was isolated from a human donor in good health (CMV status not recorded). Some clones in this sample may be carry-over from other donors' samples. Sequenced: PBMCs. The chain recombines TRBV28 with TRBJ2-7; perhaps TRBD1 as D (5 bases). The CDR3 here is CASSLLGELYEQYF. CDR3 coding DNA: TGTGCCAGCAGTTTGCTAGGGGAACTCTACGAGCAGTACTTC.